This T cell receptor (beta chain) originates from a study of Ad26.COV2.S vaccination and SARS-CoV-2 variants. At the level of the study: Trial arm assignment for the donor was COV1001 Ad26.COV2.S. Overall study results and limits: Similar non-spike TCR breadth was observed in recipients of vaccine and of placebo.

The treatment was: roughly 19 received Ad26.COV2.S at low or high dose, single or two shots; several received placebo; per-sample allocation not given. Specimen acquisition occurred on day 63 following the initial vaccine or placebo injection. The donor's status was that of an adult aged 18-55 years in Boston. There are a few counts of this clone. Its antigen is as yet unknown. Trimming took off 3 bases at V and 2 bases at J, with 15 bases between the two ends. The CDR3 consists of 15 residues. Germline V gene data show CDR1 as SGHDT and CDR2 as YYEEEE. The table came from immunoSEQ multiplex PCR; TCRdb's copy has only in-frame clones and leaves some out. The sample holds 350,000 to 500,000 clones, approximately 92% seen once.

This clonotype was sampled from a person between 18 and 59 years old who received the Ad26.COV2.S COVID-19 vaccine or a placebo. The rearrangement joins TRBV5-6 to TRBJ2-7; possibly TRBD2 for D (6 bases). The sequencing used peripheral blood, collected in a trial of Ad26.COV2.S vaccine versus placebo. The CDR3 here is CASSSRRVWPYEQYF. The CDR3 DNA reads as TGTGCCAGCAGCTCGCGGAGGGTTTGGCCCTACGAGCAGTACTTC.